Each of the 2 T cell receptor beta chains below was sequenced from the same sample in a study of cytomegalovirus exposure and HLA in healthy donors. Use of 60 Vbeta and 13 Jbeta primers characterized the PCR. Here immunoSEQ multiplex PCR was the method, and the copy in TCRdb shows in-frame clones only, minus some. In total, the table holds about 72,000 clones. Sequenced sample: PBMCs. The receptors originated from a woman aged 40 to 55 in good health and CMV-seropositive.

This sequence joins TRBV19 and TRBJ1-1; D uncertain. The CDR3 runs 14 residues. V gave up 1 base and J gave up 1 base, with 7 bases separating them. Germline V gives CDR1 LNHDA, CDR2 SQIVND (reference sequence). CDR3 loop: CASSIGAGNTEAFF. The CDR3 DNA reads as TGTGCCAGTAGTATAGGAGCAGGGAACACTGAAGCTTTCTTT.

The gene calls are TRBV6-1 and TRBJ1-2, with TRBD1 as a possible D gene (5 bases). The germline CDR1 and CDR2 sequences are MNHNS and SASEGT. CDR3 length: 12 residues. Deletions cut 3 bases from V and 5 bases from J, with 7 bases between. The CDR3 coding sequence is TGTGCCAGCAGTGATTCAGGGTATGGCTACACCTTC. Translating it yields CASSDSGYGYTF.